This TCR beta chain was observed in a study of B cell selection in AIRE deficiency. TCRdb's copy holds only in-frame clones and misses some; the assay was immunoSEQ multiplex PCR. The data show about 24,000 clones, roughly 95% seen once. CD4+CD127+ cells were sorted as the conventional CD4 T cells. Trimming shortened V by 4 bases and J by 2 bases, and 16 bases separated the two germline ends. Germline CDR1 and CDR2: SGHTS and YDEGEE. The CDR3 has 16 amino acids. The J gene is TRBJ1-5, the V gene TRBV5-8; D not resolved. Sequencing used CD4+CD127+ conventional T cells sorted from PBMCs. The TCR was taken from a human donor in good health. DNA of the CDR3: TGTGCCAGCAGCGCGCGACAAGCTCTCGGCAATCAGCCCCAGCATTTT. Translating gives CASSARQALGNQPQHF.